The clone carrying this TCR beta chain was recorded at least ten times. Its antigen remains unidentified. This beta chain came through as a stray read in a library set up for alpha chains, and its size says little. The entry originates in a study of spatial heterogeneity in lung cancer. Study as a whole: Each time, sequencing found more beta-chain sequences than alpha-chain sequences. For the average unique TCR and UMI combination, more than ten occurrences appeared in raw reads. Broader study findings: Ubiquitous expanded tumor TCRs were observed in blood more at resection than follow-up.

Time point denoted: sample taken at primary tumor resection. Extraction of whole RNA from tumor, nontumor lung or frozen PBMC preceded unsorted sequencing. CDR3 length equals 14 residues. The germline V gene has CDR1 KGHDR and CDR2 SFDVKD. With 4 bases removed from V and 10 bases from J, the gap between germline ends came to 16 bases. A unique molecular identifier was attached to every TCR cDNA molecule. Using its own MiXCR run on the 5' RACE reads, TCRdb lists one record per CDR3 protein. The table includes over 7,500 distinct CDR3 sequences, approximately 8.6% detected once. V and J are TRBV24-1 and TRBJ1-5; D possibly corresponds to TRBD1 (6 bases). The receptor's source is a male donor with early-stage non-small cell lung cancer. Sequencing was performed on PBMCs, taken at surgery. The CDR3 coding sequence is TGTGCCACCAGTGACGGGGGGCTGGTATCACCCCAGCATTTT. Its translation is CATSDGGLVSPQHF.